This passage covers 23 T cell receptor beta chains from one sample sequenced in a study of blood T cell repertoires in COVID-19. Repertoires were generated with immunoSEQ multiplex PCR, while TCRdb's copy carries only in-frame clones and drops some. In the table there are about 130,000 clones, more than 80% of which are singletons. Material for sequencing was peripheral blood. These receptor sequences come from a woman between 55 and 75 years old with acute or convalescent COVID-19.

This chain uses TRBV18 with TRBJ1-1; weak D call: TRBD1 (5 bases). Looked up from germline, CDR1 is KGHSH and CDR2 is LQKENI. The length of the CDR3 is 14 residues. The V and J ends lost 2 bases and 6 bases respectively, with 13 bases between them. The CDR3 bases are TGTGCCAGCTCACCATTCAGGGCGGGGGCTGAAGCTTTCTTT. Protein: CASSPFRAGAEAFF.

This clone was counted many times. This chain joins TRBV28 and TRBJ2-6; D might be TRBD2 (6 bases). The CDR3 runs 18 residues. Per germline, CDR1 MDHEN and CDR2 SYDVKM. V shed 3 bases and J shed 0 bases, with 15 bases lying between them. CDR3 coding DNA: TGTGCCAGCAGTTTCAGGGTTAGGAGGGACTCTGGGGCCAACGTCCTGACTTTC. Translation gives CASSFRVRRDSGANVLTF.

This sequence joins TRBV2 and TRBJ2-2, with D uncertain. The germline V gene encodes CDR1 SNHLY and CDR2 FYNNEI. The V and J ends lost 7 bases and 4 bases respectively, with 13 bases between them. This CDR3 is 14 amino acids long. DNA of the CDR3: TGTGCCAGCACCGAAGGAGATCGCACCGGGGAGCTGTTTTTT. Translation gives CASTEGDRTGELFF.

The J gene is TRBJ2-1, the V gene TRBV7-9; 7 bases match TRBD1. J lost 0 bases, V lost 8 bases, and 7 bases had no gene match. CDR1 and CDR2 (germline): SEHNR, FQNEAQ (reference sequence). The CDR3 runs to 15 residues. The CDR3 protein is CASGSDRISYNEQFF. The CDR3 bases are TGTGCCAGCGGATCGGACAGGATCTCCTACAATGAGCAGTTCTTC.

Notes on this clone: This specimen includes other DNA sequences encoding the same CDR3. The CDR3 here is CASSYSGGNQPQHF. DNA of the CDR3: TGTGCCAGCAGTTACTCGGGGGGGAATCAGCCCCAGCATTTT. The chain has TRBV6-5 and TRBJ1-5, with D tentatively TRBD1 (5 bases). The V gene's germline CDR1 is MNHEY and CDR2 SVGAGI. The CDR3 contains 14 residues. Between the trimmed V and J ends, which lost 0 bases and 4 bases, there was a span of 7 bases.

The chain joins TRBV6-5 to TRBJ1-1, with 8 positions matching TRBD1. V trimming: 6 bases; J trimming: 4 bases; junction bases outside the gene matches: 4. Germline V lookup: CDR1 MNHEY, CDR2 SVGAGI. The CDR3 has 13 residues. In DNA form, the CDR3 reads TGTGCCAGCAGGACAACAGGGGGCACTGAAGCTTTCTTT. This sequence encodes CASRTTGGTEAFF.

The CDR3 loop reads CASSKNCVNTEAFF. The CDR3 region has the DNA TGTGCCAGCAGCAAAAATTGCGTGAACACTGAAGCTTTCTTT. The chain employs TRBV21-1 and TRBJ1-1. TRBV21-1 is a documented pseudogene. The CDR3 covers 14 residues.

The rearrangement joins TRBV12-3 or TRBV12-4 to TRBJ2-1; D remains unclear. Trimming cost V 6 bases and J 5 bases, with 8 bases left between them. This CDR3 comprises 12 residues. The CDR3 region is CASSDEDNEQFF. Written as DNA, the CDR3 is TGTGCCAGCAGCGATGAGGACAATGAGCAGTTCTTC.

The CDR3 region is CASSYSLSNTQYF. For the CDR3, the DNA is TGTGCCAGCAGTTACAGCCTCTCCAATACGCAGTATTTT. The chain employs TRBV6-2 or TRBV6-3 and TRBJ2-3, with D unresolved. The germline V gene has CDR1 MNHEY and CDR2 SVGEGT. The length of the CDR3 is 13 residues. V shed 2 bases and J shed 7 bases, with 10 bases lying between them.

The rearrangement uses TRBV7-8 and TRBJ2-1; 13 nucleotides line up with TRBD2. Germline CDR1 SGHVS, CDR2 FQNEAQ. This CDR3 is 13 amino acids long. V dropped 6 bases and J dropped 7; count of bases not matched to a gene: 0. Here the CDR3 reads CASRLAGGNEQFF. DNA of the CDR3: TGTGCCAGCAGACTAGCGGGGGGGAATGAGCAGTTCTTC.

This clone came up many times. This chain uses TRBV19 with TRBJ1-5; TRBD1 matches 11 bases. Germline loops: CDR1 LNHDA, CDR2 SQIVND (reference sequence). The CDR3 spans 18 residues. Trimming removed 8 bases from V and 0 bases from J; junction bases left unmatched: 12. The CDR3: CASGSGTGGRGSNQPQHF. The CDR3 nucleotides read TGTGCCAGTGGGTCAGGGACAGGGGGTCGGGGTAGCAATCAGCCCCAGCATTTT.

The chain links TRBV19 to TRBJ2-5; TRBD2 matches at 12 bases. This CDR3 has 15 residues. Germline trimming cut 4 bases from V and 5 bases from J; bases unmatched to any gene: 5. CDR1 is LNHDA, CDR2 SQIVND, per germline (reference sequence). CDR3 residues: CASSSLAGGPETQYF. The CDR3, as DNA: TGTGCCAGTAGTAGCCTAGCGGGGGGGCCTGAGACCCAGTACTTC.

The chain carries TRBV7-3 and TRBJ2-1; 7 bases map to TRBD1. Germline lookup yields CDR1 SGHTA and CDR2 FQGTGA. This CDR3 is built from 15 residues. V lost 5 bases, J lost 2 bases, and 6 bases stayed unmatched. This CDR3 reads CASSPGTATYNEQFF. The DNA for the CDR3 is TGTGCCAGCAGCCCAGGGACAGCTACCTACAATGAGCAGTTCTTC.

This clone was observed a handful of times. The chain couples TRBV6-5 to TRBJ1-5; maybe TRBD1 (5 bases). Trimming cost V 4 bases and J 7 bases, with 11 bases left between them. Germline values: CDR1 MNHEY, CDR2 SVGAGI. This CDR3 has 13 amino acids. The CDR3 region has the DNA TGTGCCAGCAGTTCCCAGCCAGGGCAGCCCCAGCATTTT. Amino acid sequence: CASSSQPGQPQHF.

The V call is TRBV24-1, the J call TRBJ2-1; a weak D match, TRBD1 (5 bases). From germline, CDR1 is KGHDR and CDR2 SFDVKD. V was clipped by 9 bases and J by 9 bases, with 14 bases between them. This CDR3 has 12 residues. This CDR3 is CATSRRASEQFF. The CDR3 DNA follows: TGTGCCACCTCCCGCAGGGCGAGTGAGCAGTTCTTC.

This chain uses TRBV6-5 with TRBJ2-3; the D gene is possibly TRBD1 (8 bases). Germline lookup yields CDR1 MNHEY and CDR2 SVGAGI. The CDR3 is 14 amino acids. Deletions cut 5 bases from V and 1 base from J, with 10 bases between. CDR3 coding DNA: TGTGCCAGCAGTACAGGGGGGGGCACAGATACGCAGTATTTT. Encoded protein: CASSTGGGTDTQYF.

The chain links TRBV5-4 to TRBJ1-4, with 9 bases lining up with TRBD1. Germline V gives CDR1 SGHNT, CDR2 YYREEE (reference sequence). The CDR3 is 16 amino acids. Losses at the gene ends were 3 bases for V and 7 bases for J; bases not matched to a gene: 10. This chain's CDR3 is CASSSNPGQGSEKLFF. The CDR3, as DNA: TGTGCCAGCAGCTCAAATCCGGGACAGGGTTCTGAAAAACTGTTTTTT.

V usage is TRBV7-9 and J usage is TRBJ1-4; no clear D gene. Per germline, CDR1 SEHNR and CDR2 FQNEAQ (reference sequence). The CDR3 loop spans 14 amino acids. Trimming removed 1 base from V and 5 bases from J, with 8 bases in between. CDR3 nucleotide sequence: TGTGCCAGCAGCTTAGGCCAGGCGAATGAAAAACTGTTTTTT. It codes for CASSLGQANEKLFF.

This clone has a single count. This chain joins TRBV7-6 and TRBJ2-7; the D gene is possibly TRBD1 (5 bases). This CDR3 is built from 15 residues. The germline V gene has CDR1 SGHVS and CDR2 FNYEAQ. Deletions cut 1 base from V and 2 bases from J, with 12 bases between. CDR3 in amino acids: CASSLVQTATYEQYF. The CDR3 DNA reads TGTGCCAGCAGCTTAGTTCAGACAGCAACCTACGAGCAGTACTTC. Complete variable domain (other parts from reference TRBV7-6 and TRBJ2-7): GAGVSQSPRYKVTKRGQDVALRCDPISGHVSLYWYRQALGQGPEFLTYFNYEAQQDKSGLPNDRFSAERPEGSISTLTIQRTEQRDSAMYRCASSLVQTATYEQYFGPGTRLTVT.

This clone has only a few counts. The rearrangement uses TRBV29-1 and TRBJ1-2, with TRBD1 matching 7 bases. CDR1 and CDR2 (germline): SQVTM, ANQGSEA. Losses at the gene ends were 5 bases for V and 0 bases for J; bases not matched to a gene: 3. The CDR3 totals 13 residues. CDR3 coding DNA: TGCAGCGTTAGGACAGGACCTAACTATGGCTACACCTTC. Protein: CSVRTGPNYGYTF.

J is TRBJ1-4 and V is TRBV6-6; TRBD1 agrees at 11 bases. The CDR3 loop spans 15 amino acids. Germline V CDR1 and CDR2: MNHNY, SVGAGI (reference sequence). The V segment lost 5 bases and the J segment 10 bases; nucleotides outside the gene matches: 9. The CDR3 reads CASSNAGTGGSKLFF. The CDR3 coding sequence is TGTGCCAGCAGTAACGCCGGGACAGGGGGTTCAAAACTGTTTTTT.

The rearrangement uses TRBV30 and TRBJ1-2, with D perhaps matching TRBD1 (6 bases). The CDR3 totals 12 residues. Trimming shortened V by 4 bases and J by 8 bases, and 14 bases separated the two germline ends. CDR1 and CDR2 (germline): GTSNPN, SVGIG (reference sequence). The DNA for the CDR3 is TGTGCCTGGACAGCGGGGGGCGGGGGCTACACCTTC. This sequence encodes CAWTAGGGGYTF.

The CDR3: CASSRLTGVSETQYF. DNA for the CDR3: TGTGCCAGCAGCCGTCTGACAGGGGTTTCGGAGACCCAGTACTTC. The chain links TRBV7-6 to TRBJ2-5; 8 bases map to TRBD1. This CDR3 has 15 amino acids. The germline CDR1 and CDR2 sequences are SGHVS and FNYEAQ. The V gene end was trimmed by 5 bases and the J gene end by 5 bases; junction bases not matched to a gene: 10.